The present TCR beta chain was sequenced within a study of T cell clonotyping in hematopoietic cell transplantation. For the study at large: Pretransplant recipient samples were taken after cytoreduction. Study outcomes and limitations: After transplant, recipient diversity fell while pathologically expanded clonotypes grew through day 180. At the given depth, recipient repertoires were over 95% de novo clonotypes.

Remarks on this clone: What it binds is unknown.

The assay was immunoSEQ multiplex PCR, and TCRdb's table has in-frame clones only and misses some. The repertoire has about 76,000 clones, almost 97% of them found once; the top ten carry roughly 1.5%. The CDR3 runs to 14 residues. CDR1 is LNHDA and CDR2 is SQIVND in the germline V gene (reference sequence). The V gene lost 3 bases and the J gene lost 0 bases, with 7 bases spanning the gap. Time point specified: recipient sample about 28 days before transplant, after cytoreduction. Blood collection times were about day -28 and days 30, 100, 180 posttransplant. The receptor's source is a woman in her forties or fifties with acute myeloid leukemia. Some clones in this sample may be carry-over from other donors' samples. Sample: peripheral blood mononuclear cells, taken before stem cell transplant. The chain is built from TRBV19 and TRBJ2-3; D not certain. In DNA, the CDR3 is TGTGCCAGTAGTATCACAGCTAGCACAGATACGCAGTATTTT. Protein product: CASSITASTDTQYF.